The 30 T cell receptor beta chains listed next were all sequenced from one sample in a study of blood T cell repertoires in COVID-19. Generated by immunoSEQ multiplex PCR, the TCRdb table keeps only in-frame clones and is missing some. The sample records 340,000 or so clones, roughly 84% being singletons. Sequencing was done on a sample of peripheral blood. These receptors originate from a man aged 50 to 59 with active or convalescent COVID-19.

The rearrangement links TRBV3-1 (or the pseudogene TRBV3-2) to TRBJ1-4, with D possibly matching TRBD1 (6 bases). CDR3 length: 14 residues. The germline V gene has CDR1 LGHDT and CDR2 YNNKEL (reference sequence). The germline V and J ends were trimmed by 5 bases and 6 bases, with 13 bases remaining between them. CDR3 amino acids: CASSSRGSYEKLFF. DNA of the CDR3: TGTGCCAGCAGCTCTAGGGGGTCCTATGAAAAACTGTTTTTT.

V is TRBV7-8 and J is TRBJ1-1; D not certain. The CDR3 covers 17 residues. The V and J ends lost 5 bases and 4 bases respectively, with 23 bases between them. Germline lookup yields CDR1 SGHVS and CDR2 FQNEAQ. Written as DNA, the CDR3 is TGTGCCAGCAGCACACATCAGGTCCGCGAGGGAGTCACTGAAGCTTTCTTT. Protein sequence: CASSTHQVREGVTEAFF. Full variable domain (outside the CDR3, taken from reference TRBV7-8 and TRBJ1-1): GAGVSQSPRYKVAKRGQDVALRCDPISGHVSLFWYQQALGQGPEFLTYFQNEAQLDKSGLPSDRFFAERPEGSVSTLKIQRTQQEDSAVYLCASSTHQVREGVTEAFFGQGTRLTVV.

V and J are TRBV28 and TRBJ2-2, with 8 positions matching TRBD1. This CDR3 has 16 amino acids. V lost 3 bases, J lost 7 bases, and 10 bases stayed unmatched. Germline CDR1 reads MDHEN; CDR2 reads SYDVKM. CDR3 sequence: CASSLRTGYGGGELFF. The CDR3 region has the DNA TGTGCCAGCAGTTTGAGGACAGGGTACGGGGGCGGGGAGCTGTTTTTT.

The rearrangement uses TRBV7-9 and TRBJ2-1; a weak D match, TRBD1 (7 bases). Per the germline V gene, CDR1 is SEHNR and CDR2 is FQNEAQ (reference sequence). This CDR3 contains 12 residues. The CDR3 sequence is CVTGRPYNEQFF. DNA of the CDR3: TGTGTGACAGGGAGGCCATACAATGAGCAGTTCTTC.

The chain is built from TRBV6-2 or TRBV6-3 and TRBJ2-7; no definite D call. Germline CDR1 is MNHEY and CDR2 is SVGEGT. Trimming pared 6 bases from V and 3 bases from J, leaving 12 bases between. The length of the CDR3 is 13 residues. CDR3 loop: CASSPSLSYEQYF. The CDR3 DNA reads as TGTGCCAGCAGCCCCTCTTTGAGCTACGAGCAGTACTTC.

The gene calls are TRBV23-1 and TRBJ1-1; the D is unclear. TRBV23-1 is recorded as an ORF, its role being uncertain. This CDR3 region has 16 residues. The germline V and J ends were trimmed by 0 bases and 11 bases, with 22 bases remaining between them. DNA of the CDR3: TGCGCCAGCAGTCAATCGGTCCGGCCTAGGCCCAGCGTTGCTTTCTTT. Translation gives CASSQSVRPRPSVAFF.

The rearrangement uses TRBV7-7 and TRBJ1-4, with TRBD1 as a possible D gene (6 bases). The length of the CDR3 is 15 residues. V gave up 5 bases and J gave up 4 bases, with 14 bases separating them. The germline gives CDR1 SSHAT, CDR2 FNYEAQ (reference sequence). CDR3: CASSGRQDFNEKLFF. The CDR3 bases are TGTGCCAGCAGCGGGAGACAGGACTTTAATGAAAAACTGTTTTTT.

The chain has TRBV28 and TRBJ2-2; 8 nucleotides line up with TRBD1. Germline CDR1 reads MDHEN; CDR2 reads SYDVKM. J was trimmed by 5 bases and V by 6 bases; bases with no gene match: 17. This CDR3 region has 18 residues. The CDR3 nucleotides are TGTGCCAGCAGCCGCCATCGATGGACAGGGAGGAGGACCGGGGAGCTGTTTTTT. Translated, it gives CASSRHRWTGRRTGELFF. The variable domain in full, completed from reference TRBV28 and TRBJ2-2, reads DVKVTQSSRYLVKRTGEKVFLECVQDMDHENMFWYRQDPGLGLRLIYFSYDVKMKEKGDIPEGYSVSREKKERFSLILESASTNQTSMYLCASSRHRWTGRRTGELFFGEGSRLTVL.

V and J are TRBV24-1 and TRBJ1-2; 8 bases align to TRBD1. The CDR3 extends over 14 amino acids. Looked up from germline, CDR1 is KGHDR and CDR2 is SFDVKD. J lost 7 bases, V lost 3 bases, and 6 bases had no gene match. The CDR3: CATSDLGQGRGYTF. The CDR3 DNA follows: TGTGCCACCAGTGATCTAGGACAGGGTCGTGGCTACACCTTC.

The genes are TRBV6-1 and TRBJ2-2, with a weak D call TRBD1 (6 bases). CDR1 is MNHNS and CDR2 is SASEGT in the germline V gene. V was trimmed by 4 bases and J by 1 base, leaving 13 bases between them. The CDR3 loop spans 16 amino acids. Here the CDR3 DNA reads TGTGCCAGCAGTGTCATAGGGGGTGAGAACACCGGGGAGCTGTTTTTT. Translation gives CASSVIGGENTGELFF.

This sequence joins TRBV24-1 and TRBJ1-2; 9 bases are a match to TRBD1. The CDR3 has 13 amino acids. V gave up 5 bases and J gave up 8 bases; unmatched junction bases: 5. Germline loops: CDR1 KGHDR, CDR2 SFDVKD. In DNA form, the CDR3 reads TGTGCCACCAGTGGCCGGGACAGGGTCGGCTACACCTTC. Translating gives CATSGRDRVGYTF.

This chain links TRBV5-4 with TRBJ2-7; the match to TRBD2 covers 8 bases. This CDR3 contains 14 residues. V shed 4 bases, J shed 2 bases, and the junction held 5 bases outside the gene matches. Germline values: CDR1 SGHNT, CDR2 YYREEE (reference sequence). Here the CDR3 reads CASSRTSLPYEQYF. In DNA, the CDR3 is TGTGCCAGCAGCCGGACTAGCTTACCCTACGAGCAGTACTTC.

V is TRBV2 and J is TRBJ1-4, with D possibly matching TRBD1 (5 bases). Germline CDR1 reads SNHLY; CDR2 reads FYNNEI. Deletions cut 7 bases from V and 8 bases from J, with 20 bases between. This CDR3 has 15 residues. The DNA of the CDR3 is TGTGCCAGCACGACCGCCGCAGGGCTTGGAGAAAAACTGTTTTTT. It yields the protein CASTTAAGLGEKLFF. Using reference TRBV2 and TRBJ1-4 for the parts outside the CDR3, the full variable domain is EPEVTQTPSHQVTQMGQEVILRCVPISNHLYFYWYRQILGQKVEFLVSFYNNEISEKSEIFDDQFSVERPDGSNFTLKIRSTKLEDSAMYFCASTTAAGLGEKLFFGSGTQLSVL.

V gene TRBV11-3 combines with J gene TRBJ2-2, with a tentative D call TRBD2 (5 bases). Trimming left V 1 base short and J 1 base short, with 7 bases between. CDR3 length equals 15 residues. Germline-derived CDR1 and CDR2 are SGHNT and YENEEA. DNA of the CDR3: TGTGCCAGCAGCTTAGGACGGGGGAACACCGGGGAGCTGTTTTTT. Protein: CASSLGRGNTGELFF.

Details on this clone: At one end the junction does not follow the germline gene, possibly because of a read error. This sequence joins TRBV7-7 and TRBJ2-5; 8 bases agree with TRBD2. CDR3 length: 15 amino acids. Germline CDR1 reads SSHAT; CDR2 reads FNYEAQ (reference sequence). CDR3 nucleotide sequence: TGTGCTAGCAGCTTTGTGCGGGGGGCGCAAGAGACCCAGTACTTC. Translation: CASSFVRGAQETQYF.

The rearrangement links TRBV2 to TRBJ2-7; D gene ambiguous. CDR1 and CDR2 (germline): SNHLY, FYNNEI. The CDR3 extends over 11 amino acids. The V gene lost 6 bases and the J gene lost 0 bases, with 3 bases spanning the gap. Here the CDR3 DNA reads TGTGCCAGCAGATACTCCTACGAGCAGTACTTC. This sequence encodes CASRYSYEQYF.

The genes are TRBV14 and TRBJ2-7; TRBD1 might be the D (5 bases). Germline CDR1 reads SGHDN; CDR2 reads FVKESK. Trimming cost V 4 bases and J 2 bases, with 12 bases left between them. CDR3 size: 14 residues. Here the CDR3 reads CASSPWEGAYEQYF. DNA of the CDR3: TGTGCCAGCAGCCCCTGGGAAGGGGCCTACGAGCAGTACTTC.

The chain is built from TRBV19 and TRBJ1-2; the D gene is possibly TRBD1 (5 bases). Germline values: CDR1 LNHDA, CDR2 SQIVND (reference sequence). The CDR3 spans 18 residues. Deletions cut 3 bases from V and 2 bases from J, with 22 bases between. CDR3 nucleotide sequence: TGTGCCAGTAGTATCCGGACACCCGGGGGAAATCGGAACTATGGCTACACCTTC. It codes for CASSIRTPGGNRNYGYTF.

The genes are TRBV4-1 and TRBJ1-5; 8 bases agree with TRBD1. After removal of 2 bases from V and 4 bases from J, the junction contained 7 bases not matched to a gene. There are 16 residues in the CDR3. The germline V gene encodes CDR1 MGHRA and CDR2 YSYEKL. The CDR3 nucleotides read TGCGCCAGCAGCCAATCTCCAGGGGGCGCGAATCAGCCCCAGCATTTT. It is translated as CASSQSPGGANQPQHF.

V usage is TRBV3-1 (or the pseudogene TRBV3-2) and J usage is TRBJ2-2; 7 bases line up with TRBD1. CDR1 is LGHDT and CDR2 is YNNKEL in the germline V gene (reference sequence). The CDR3 is made up of 16 amino acids. Unmatched junction bases numbered 5, after V lost 1 base and J lost 3 bases. CDR3 residues: CASSQAGTVDTGELFF. The CDR3 nucleotides read TGTGCCAGCAGCCAAGCTGGGACAGTTGACACCGGGGAGCTGTTTTTT.

V usage is TRBV7-9 and J usage is TRBJ1-1; TRBD1 might be the D (6 bases). This CDR3 comprises 12 residues. CDR1 SEHNR and CDR2 FQNEAQ come from the germline V gene (reference sequence). Trimming cost V 8 bases and J 1 base, with 8 bases left between them. The CDR3 spells CASQGQNTEAFF. CDR3 bases: TGTGCCAGCCAGGGGCAGAACACTGAAGCTTTCTTT. Full variable domain (remainder filled in from reference TRBV7-9 and TRBJ1-1): DTGVSQNPRHKITKRGQNVTFRCDPISEHNRLYWYRQTLGQGPEFLTYFQNEAQLEKSRLLSDRFSAERPKGSFSTLEIQRTEQGDSAMYLCASQGQNTEAFFGQGTRLTVV.

V is TRBV5-1 and J is TRBJ2-3; tentative D call: TRBD2 (7 bases). Germline V CDR1 and CDR2: SGHRS, YFSETQ. This CDR3 has 14 amino acids. The V end was cut by 9 bases, the J end by 0 bases, with 14 bases between. Here the CDR3 DNA reads TGCGCCACCAGGGGCGGGAGCAGCACAGATACGCAGTATTTT. It codes for CATRGGSSTDTQYF.

The chain has TRBV28 and TRBJ1-4, with TRBD1 matching 12 bases. V trimming: 4 bases; J trimming: 0 bases; junction bases outside the gene matches: 3. This CDR3 contains 17 residues. From germline, CDR1 is MDHEN and CDR2 SYDVKM. Here the CDR3 DNA reads TGTGCCAGCAGTTCGGGACAGGGGGCAACAACTAATGAAAAACTGTTTTTT. It translates to CASSSGQGATTNEKLFF.

This clone was observed a few times. This chain uses TRBV5-4 with TRBJ2-1, with D perhaps TRBD2 (6 bases). V lost 3 bases, J lost 6 bases, and 16 bases lay in between. The CDR3 is made up of 15 amino acids. Germline V gene sequence: CDR1 SGHNT, CDR2 YYREEE (reference sequence). The CDR3 nucleotides are TGTGCCAGCAGCTGGGGTACTAGCCCTCTCAATGAGCAGTTCTTC. Amino acid sequence: CASSWGTSPLNEQFF.

V usage is TRBV28 and J usage is TRBJ1-1; 7 bases line up with TRBD1. The germline V gene has CDR1 MDHEN and CDR2 SYDVKM. V lost 5 bases, J lost 5 bases, and 11 bases stayed unmatched. The CDR3 length is 15 residues. The CDR3 protein is CASSLTDRPGTEAFF. The CDR3 bases are TGTGCCAGCAGTCTAACGGACAGGCCGGGGACTGAAGCTTTCTTT.

The gene calls are TRBV30 and TRBJ1-3; maybe TRBD1 (5 bases). Trimming cost V 3 bases and J 4 bases, with 13 bases left between them. CDR3 length equals 14 residues. Germline CDR1 GTSNPN, CDR2 SVGIG (reference sequence). The CDR3: CAWSLTAGGNTIYF. The CDR3 DNA is TGTGCCTGGAGCTTGACAGCGGGAGGAAACACCATATATTTT. Full variable domain (rest looked up from reference TRBV30 and TRBJ1-3): SQTIHQWPATLVQPVGSPLSLECTVEGTSNPNLYWYRQAAGRGLQLLFYSVGIGQISSEVPQNLSASRPQDRQFILSSKKLLLSDSGFYLCAWSLTAGGNTIYFGEGSWLTVV.

In this sample, this clone turned up a few times. The chain combines TRBV30 with TRBJ2-7; D may be TRBD1 (6 bases). Trimming left V 5 bases short and J 3 bases short, with 20 bases between. Germline assignment: CDR1 GTSNPN and CDR2 SVGIG (reference sequence). The CDR3 has 15 amino acids. The CDR3 coding sequence is TGTGCCTGGGGAACCTACAGGGTGGGGGACTACGAGCAGTACTTC. Translated, it gives CAWGTYRVGDYEQYF.

This chain joins TRBV6-5 and TRBJ2-7, with 11 positions matching TRBD1. J was trimmed by 5 bases and V by 8 bases; bases with no gene match: 5. The CDR3 covers 13 residues. Germline values: CDR1 MNHEY, CDR2 SVGAGI. The CDR3 reads CASGGQGADEQYF. Here the CDR3 DNA reads TGTGCCAGCGGAGGACAGGGGGCGGACGAGCAGTACTTC.

The genes are TRBV3-1 (or the pseudogene TRBV3-2) and TRBJ2-7; a weak D match, TRBD1 (6 bases). The CDR3 length is 13 residues. Per the germline V gene, CDR1 is LGHDT and CDR2 is YNNKEL (reference sequence). V lost 4 bases to trimming and J lost 3 bases, with 10 bases between them. The CDR3 DNA reads TGTGCCAGCAGCCTTGGGGGCAGCTACGAGCAGTACTTC. Translated, it gives CASSLGGSYEQYF.

The genes are TRBV6-5 and TRBJ1-4, with TRBD1 matching over 8 bases. The CDR3 is 15 residues long. CDR1 is MNHEY, CDR2 SVGAGI, per germline. The J segment lost 4 bases and the V segment lost 2 bases, leaving 3 bases of the junction unmatched. The CDR3 spells CASSYNGQGNEKLFF. CDR3 coding DNA: TGTGCCAGCAGTTACAACGGACAGGGTAATGAAAAACTGTTTTTT.